Each of the 31 T cell receptor beta chains below was sequenced from the same sample in a study of blood T cell repertoires in COVID-19. TCRdb keeps only in-frame clones here, not all; method: immunoSEQ multiplex PCR. Of roughly 150,000 clones in the sample, roughly 80% are singletons; the top ten hold around 2.8%. Sequenced input: peripheral blood. All receptors come from a man aged 65 to 79 with acute or convalescent COVID-19.

V is TRBV11-2 and J is TRBJ1-5, with 7 bases identical to TRBD1. The CDR3 length is 14 residues. Germline CDR1 reads SGHAT; CDR2 reads FQNNGV. V was pared by 3 bases and J by 6 bases, with 5 bases of the junction left unmatched. CDR3 residues: CASSLAGGAQPQHF. CDR3 bases: TGTGCCAGCAGCTTGGCAGGGGGTGCTCAGCCCCAGCATTTT. Full variable domain (remainder filled in from reference TRBV11-2 and TRBJ1-5): EAGVAQSPRYKIIEKRQSVAFWCNPISGHATLYWYQQILGQGPKLLIQFQNNGVVDDSQLPKDRFSAERLKGVDSTLKIQPAKLEDSAVYLCASSLAGGAQPQHFGDGTRLSIL.

V and J are TRBV27 and TRBJ2-7, with 8 bases identical to TRBD2. CDR1 is MNHEY, CDR2 SMNVEV, per germline (reference sequence). The V and J ends lost 4 bases and 4 bases, in that order; junction bases with no gene match: 6. This CDR3 spans 14 amino acids. The CDR3 DNA is TGTGCCAGCAGTTCCCCCCGGGAGGGGTACGAGCAGTACTTC. Protein product: CASSSPREGYEQYF.

This chain joins TRBV19 and TRBJ1-1; 10 nucleotides align to TRBD1. Losses at the gene ends were 10 bases for V and 5 bases for J; bases not matched to a gene: 13. The CDR3 length is 15 residues. Per the germline V gene, CDR1 is LNHDA and CDR2 is SQIVND (reference sequence). CDR3 nucleotide sequence: TGTGCCACCGGATGGACAGGGGGTCTGGGGACTGAAGCTTTCTTT. It is translated as CATGWTGGLGTEAFF.

This sequence joins TRBV7-3 and TRBJ1-2; 9 positions agree with TRBD1. This CDR3 comprises 13 residues. Per germline, CDR1 SGHTA and CDR2 FQGTGA. With V trimmed by 5 bases and J by 6 bases, 4 bases remained unmatched. Here the CDR3 reads CASSARQGDGYTF. In DNA form, the CDR3 reads TGTGCCAGCAGCGCACGACAGGGGGATGGCTACACCTTC.

Only one count was recorded for this clone. The chain uses TRBV7-9 and TRBJ2-5; D possibly corresponds to TRBD2 (5 bases). CDR3 length equals 14 residues. V was trimmed by 0 bases and J by 4 bases, leaving 9 bases between them. CDR1 and CDR2 from the germline V gene are SEHNR and FQNEAQ (reference sequence). The CDR3 loop reads CASSLAAGIETQYF. In DNA form, the CDR3 reads TGTGCCAGCAGCTTAGCTGCGGGCATAGAGACCCAGTACTTC.

This chain joins TRBV28 and TRBJ2-1; D gene uncertain. CDR3 size: 11 residues. Germline CDR1 MDHEN, CDR2 SYDVKM. CDR3 DNA sequence: TGTGCGAGCGAGACCTACAATGAGCAGTTCTTC. Protein product: CASETYNEQFF.

The gene calls are TRBV6-5 and TRBJ1-5, with D uncertain. Germline lookup yields CDR1 MNHEY and CDR2 SVGAGI. Trimming took 6 bases from V and 0 from J, leaving 9 bases between them. The CDR3 is made up of 14 amino acids. The CDR3 DNA sequence: TGTGCCAGCAGATTTACGGGTAGCAATCAGCCCCAGCATTTT. Translated, it gives CASRFTGSNQPQHF.

The chain is built from TRBV6-1 and TRBJ2-5, with TRBD2 matching over 14 bases. J gave up 6 bases and V 3 bases, and 6 bases lay outside the gene matches. Germline V gene lookup returns CDR1 MNHNS and CDR2 SASEGT. This CDR3 spans 16 amino acids. The CDR3 DNA follows: TGTGCCAGCAGTGAGACTAGCGGGGGGGCCGGAAAGACCCAGTACTTC. Translation gives CASSETSGGAGKTQYF.

This clone was detected only once. The chain recombines TRBV2 with TRBJ2-5, with TRBD2 matching 8 bases. CDR1 is SNHLY and CDR2 is FYNNEI in the germline V gene. The length of the CDR3 is 13 residues. The junction had 1 base not matched to a gene; V was cut back by 4 bases and J by 3 bases. The CDR3 sequence: CASSALAEETQYF. The DNA for the CDR3 is TGTGCCAGCAGTGCACTAGCGGAAGAGACCCAGTACTTC.

V gene TRBV27 combines with J gene TRBJ1-2; 8 positions match TRBD1. The V and J ends lost 4 bases and 8 bases, in that order; junction bases with no gene match: 12. Looked up from germline, CDR1 is MNHEY and CDR2 is SMNVEV (reference sequence). The CDR3 contains 15 residues. CDR3 protein: CASSSWTGKSGGYTF. Written as DNA, the CDR3 is TGTGCCAGCAGTTCTTGGACAGGGAAGTCGGGAGGCTACACCTTC.

This clone was observed once. This chain joins TRBV5-4 and TRBJ1-2, with D possibly matching TRBD1 (5 bases). There are 12 residues in the CDR3. Germline CDR1 and CDR2: SGHNT and YYREEE (reference sequence). Trimming shortened V by 4 bases and J by 5 bases, and 9 bases separated the two germline ends. The CDR3 sequence is CASSPGTYGYTF. CDR3 in DNA: TGTGCCAGCAGCCCTGGGACTTATGGCTACACCTTC.

With regard to this clone: The sample carries other DNA sequences with the same CDR3. This chain links TRBV9 with TRBJ1-3; D is ambiguous. Deletions cut 0 bases from V and 1 base from J, with 5 bases between. Germline CDR1 reads SGDLS; CDR2 reads YYNGEE. The CDR3 covers 14 residues. The CDR3 nucleotides are TGTGCCAGCAGCGTAGCAGGTTCTGGAAACACCATATATTTT. Translation gives CASSVAGSGNTIYF.

This chain connects TRBV7-2 to TRBJ2-7; 10 bases are a match to TRBD2. V lost 2 bases and J lost 3; bases outside the gene matches: 4. CDR1 and CDR2 from the germline V gene are SGHTA and FQGNSA. This CDR3 contains 15 residues. CDR3 sequence: CASSLNPSGSYEQYF. CDR3 nucleotide sequence: TGTGCCAGCAGCTTAAATCCTAGCGGGAGCTACGAGCAGTACTTC.

This chain joins TRBV5-6 and TRBJ2-1; 9 positions match TRBD1. V shed 6 bases and J 5 bases; nucleotides not matched to a gene: 12. This CDR3 comprises 16 residues. In germline, CDR1 is SGHDT, CDR2 YYEEEE. As DNA, the CDR3 is TGTGCCAGCACCCACGTCCGGGACAGGGTCAACAATGAGCAGTTCTTC. It specifies CASTHVRDRVNNEQFF.

With respect to this clone: Other DNA sequences in the sample encode the same CDR3. This chain joins TRBV19 and TRBJ1-1; 9 bases fit TRBD1. There are 14 residues in the CDR3. Germline trimming cut 3 bases from V and 2 bases from J; bases unmatched to any gene: 1. Germline assignment: CDR1 LNHDA and CDR2 SQIVND (reference sequence). DNA for the CDR3: TGTGCCAGTAGTATGGGACAGGGCAACACTGAAGCTTTCTTT. Translated, it gives CASSMGQGNTEAFF.

The chain recombines TRBV6-6 with TRBJ1-2; tentatively, D is TRBD1 (5 bases). CDR1 is MNHNY and CDR2 is SVGAGI in the germline V gene (reference sequence). The V and J ends lost 5 bases and 1 base respectively, with 11 bases between them. This CDR3 region has 14 residues. In DNA, the CDR3 is TGTGCCAGCAGTCCCAGTCAGGGTAACTATGGCTACACCTTC. Residues: CASSPSQGNYGYTF.

This sequence joins TRBV19 and TRBJ1-4, with TRBD1 matching 7 bases. V shed 4 bases and J 7 bases; nucleotides not matched to a gene: 6. CDR1 LNHDA and CDR2 SQIVND come from the germline V gene (reference sequence). The CDR3 is 14 amino acids. CDR3 bases: TGTGCCAGTAGTACGACAGGGATGCGTGAAAAACTGTTTTTT. This translates into CASSTTGMREKLFF.

This clone was observed at least ten times. The chain combines TRBV7-6 with TRBJ2-7; 10 bases align to TRBD2. This CDR3 comprises 16 residues. Germline V gene sequence: CDR1 SGHVS, CDR2 FNYEAQ. The junction had 4 bases not matched to a gene; V was cut back by 1 base and J by 1 base. As DNA, the CDR3 is TGTGCCAGCAGCTTAGACACTAGCGGGGCTTCCTACGAGCAGTACTTC. It codes for CASSLDTSGASYEQYF.

This clone has a single count. J is TRBJ2-5 and V is TRBV5-4, with TRBD1 matching over 10 bases. Unmatched junction bases numbered 6, after V lost 2 bases and J lost 5 bases. In germline, CDR1 is SGHNT, CDR2 YYREEE (reference sequence). The CDR3 has 15 amino acids. The CDR3 loop reads CASSLGDRGGETQYF. CDR3 in DNA: TGTGCCAGCAGCTTAGGGGACAGGGGAGGCGAGACCCAGTACTTC.

This chain connects TRBV5-4 to TRBJ2-3; 7 nucleotides match TRBD1. The CDR3 totals 14 residues. V shed 4 bases and J 4 bases; nucleotides not matched to a gene: 6. The germline gives CDR1 SGHNT, CDR2 YYREEE (reference sequence). In DNA, the CDR3 is TGTGCCAGCAGCGCTAGGGGGCCTGCAGATACGCAGTATTTT. Protein: CASSARGPADTQYF.

The CDR3 region is CASSEALVRSSYNSPLHF. CDR3 nucleotide sequence: TGTGCCAGCAGTGAAGCGTTGGTGAGGAGCTCCTATAATTCACCCCTCCACTTT. This sequence joins TRBV2 and TRBJ1-6; the D is unclear. From germline, CDR1 is SNHLY and CDR2 FYNNEI. V gave up 0 bases and J gave up 0 bases, with 12 bases separating them. The CDR3 runs to 18 residues.

This chain uses TRBV3-1 (or the pseudogene TRBV3-2) with TRBJ2-2, with 9 positions matching TRBD1. The CDR3 loop spans 14 amino acids. The V and J ends lost 5 bases and 6 bases, in that order; junction bases with no gene match: 4. CDR1 is LGHDT, CDR2 YNNKEL, per germline (reference sequence). The CDR3 is CASSKTGGPGELFF. The CDR3 DNA reads TGTGCCAGCAGCAAAACAGGGGGCCCCGGGGAGCTGTTTTTT.

This chain uses TRBV2 with TRBJ2-1; the match to TRBD2 covers 10 bases. V was clipped by 2 bases and J by 10 bases; unmatched bases: 11. The germline gives CDR1 SNHLY, CDR2 FYNNEI. The CDR3 has 16 residues. CDR3 protein: CASSEFLAGVGREQFF. In DNA, the CDR3 is TGTGCCAGCAGTGAATTTCTAGCGGGAGTCGGTCGGGAGCAGTTCTTC.

The chain recombines TRBV9 with TRBJ2-5, with TRBD2 matching over 11 bases. This CDR3 spans 14 amino acids. The junction had 4 bases not matched to a gene; V was cut back by 4 bases and J by 5 bases. Germline CDR1 is SGDLS and CDR2 is YYNGEE. The CDR3 loop reads CASSPGLAVETQYF. The DNA of the CDR3 is TGTGCCAGCAGCCCGGGACTAGCGGTGGAGACCCAGTACTTC.

The CDR3 sequence: CASSFGAYNEQFF. CDR3 in DNA: TGTGCCAGCAGTTTCGGTGCGTACAATGAGCAGTTCTTC. The genes are TRBV12-3 or TRBV12-4 and TRBJ2-1, with D uncertain. This CDR3 region has 13 residues. V lost 3 bases and J 4 bases, leaving 7 bases between the germline ends.

CDR3 sequence reads: CASSFQSPQYNSPLHF. The DNA of the CDR3 is TGTGCCAGCAGCTTTCAAAGTCCACAGTATAATTCACCCCTCCACTTT. This chain links TRBV7-9 with TRBJ1-6; D uncertain. Germline V lookup: CDR1 SEHNR, CDR2 FQNEAQ (reference sequence). The CDR3 length is 16 residues. Trimming removed 3 bases from V and 4 bases from J, with 13 bases in between.

The CDR3 sequence: CASSQESGGIGTDTQYF. In nucleotides, the CDR3 is TGTGCCAGCAGCCAAGAAAGCGGGGGGATTGGCACAGATACGCAGTATTTT. The V call is TRBV3-1 (or the pseudogene TRBV3-2), the J call TRBJ2-3, with 9 bases matching TRBD2. CDR3 size: 17 residues. Germline lookup yields CDR1 LGHDT and CDR2 YNNKEL (reference sequence). V gave up 0 bases and J gave up 1 base; unmatched junction bases: 5.

The chain has TRBV5-1 and TRBJ1-1; TRBD1 matches at 10 bases. V dropped 0 bases and J dropped 3; count of bases not matched to a gene: 5. The CDR3 has 16 residues. CDR1 and CDR2 (germline): SGHRS, YFSETQ. The CDR3 DNA sequence: TGCGCCAGCAGCTTGGGAACAGGGACAGGGGACACTGAAGCTTTCTTT. Its translation is CASSLGTGTGDTEAFF.

V is TRBV10-1 and J is TRBJ2-4; D may be TRBD2 (7 bases). The V end lost 0 bases, the J end lost 7 bases, and 13 bases lay between the germline ends. The CDR3 contains 15 residues. Germline values: CDR1 WNHNN, CDR2 SYGVQD (reference sequence). The CDR3 region is CASSESGGASNIQYF. DNA of the CDR3: TGCGCCAGCAGTGAGTCGGGGGGGGCCTCGAACATTCAGTACTTC.

This chain uses TRBV12-5 with TRBJ2-7; a weak D match, TRBD2 (6 bases). The germline V gene has CDR1 LGHNT and CDR2 FRNRAP. CDR3 length equals 15 residues. V was shortened by 0 bases and J by 1 base, with 10 bases between the two germline ends. The CDR3 loop reads CASGLVHGSSYEQYF. The CDR3 nucleotides read TGTGCTAGTGGTTTGGTACACGGGAGTTCCTACGAGCAGTACTTC.

This clone was picked up one time. This rearrangement joins TRBV7-9 to TRBJ2-5; 7 bases fit TRBD2. V shed 0 bases and J 9 bases; nucleotides not matched to a gene: 7. The germline V gene has CDR1 SEHNR and CDR2 FQNEAQ (reference sequence). This CDR3 spans 14 amino acids. This chain's CDR3 is CASSLASGVWAQYF. CDR3 in DNA: TGTGCCAGCAGCTTAGCAAGCGGGGTCTGGGCCCAGTACTTC.